This T cell receptor beta chain is drawn from a study of blood T cell repertoires in COVID-19. This clone occurred once. Generated by immunoSEQ multiplex PCR, the TCRdb table keeps only in-frame clones and is missing some. The top ten clones hold 8% to 13% of a sample with around 160,000 clones, roughly 80% of them seen once. This sequence originates from a man aged 50 or older who had recovered from COVID-19. The material sequenced was PBMCs or T cells enriched from blood (not recorded which).

The CDR3 loop reads CASSPKGERYEQYF. The CDR3 DNA reads TGTGCCAGCTCACCAAAGGGAGAAAGGTACGAGCAGTACTTC. This chain links TRBV18 with TRBJ2-7, with D perhaps matching TRBD2 (5 bases). Germline V gene lookup returns CDR1 KGHSH and CDR2 LQKENI. V lost 2 bases, J lost 4 bases, and 12 bases lay in between. The CDR3 loop spans 14 amino acids. The full variable domain, its missing parts supplied by reference TRBV18 and TRBJ2-7, is NAGVMQNPRHLVRRRGQEARLRCSPMKGHSHVYWYRQLPEEGLKFMVYLQKENIIDESGMPKERFSAEFPKEGPSILRIQQVVRGDSAAYFCASSPKGERYEQYFGPGTRLTVT.